The 28 T cell receptor beta chains below all came from one sample that was sequenced in a study of CD8 T cells in ankylosing spondylitis. TCRdb re-called the 5' RACE reads through MiXCR, storing one row per CDR3 protein. The sample yields thousands of distinct CDR3 sequences, approximately 3% seen once. Material for sequencing was blood, either unsorted or a sorted T cell fraction (not recorded which). These receptors originate from a female donor with ankylosing spondylitis or in good health (not recorded which).

This clonotype was observed at least ten times. The gene calls are TRBV9 and TRBJ1-1; 7 bases fit TRBD1. Per the germline V gene, CDR1 is SGDLS and CDR2 is YYNGEE. Trimming removed 3 bases from V and 5 bases from J; junction bases left unmatched: 16. This CDR3 comprises 17 residues. The DNA for the CDR3 is TGTGCCAGCAGCGCCCGCCCCGGAGTACAGGGGAGGACTGAAGCTTTCTTT. As protein: CASSARPGVQGRTEAFF.

This clonotype occurred many times. The J gene is TRBJ1-6, the V gene TRBV9, with a tentative D call TRBD1 (5 bases). CDR3 length equals 14 residues. Germline CDR1 SGDLS, CDR2 YYNGEE. V was shortened by 3 bases and J by 8 bases, with 12 bases between the two germline ends. CDR3 sequence (DNA): TGTGCCAGCAGCGACCAGTGGGGGGATTCACCCCTCCACTTT. It specifies CASSDQWGDSPLHF.

This clonotype has at least ten counts. The rearrangement uses TRBV9 and TRBJ2-1, with D possibly TRBD1 on 6 matching bases. The germline V gene encodes CDR1 SGDLS and CDR2 YYNGEE. The CDR3 has 15 residues. V was shortened by 0 bases and J by 5 bases, with 12 bases between the two germline ends. The CDR3 spells CASSVAGGRNNEQFF. The CDR3 DNA reads as TGTGCCAGCAGCGTAGCTGGGGGCCGGAACAATGAGCAGTTCTTC.

By sample fraction, this clonotype is medium-sized. The V call is TRBV9, the J call TRBJ2-1; TRBD1 aligns across 10 bases. The CDR3 loop spans 16 amino acids. The V gene end was trimmed by 4 bases and the J gene end by 3 bases; junction bases not matched to a gene: 7. From germline, CDR1 is SGDLS and CDR2 YYNGEE. The chain's CDR3 is CASSSDGDRGYNEQFF. DNA of the CDR3: TGTGCCAGCAGCTCCGATGGGGACAGGGGCTACAATGAGCAGTTCTTC.

This clonotype has ten or more counts. The rearrangement links TRBV9 to TRBJ1-5; 7 nucleotides align to TRBD1. The V gene's germline CDR1 is SGDLS and CDR2 YYNGEE. J was trimmed by 3 bases and V by 3 bases; bases with no gene match: 6. The CDR3 contains 15 residues. CDR3 bases: TGTGCCAGCAGCGCAACAGGGGCTGACAATCAGCCCCAGCATTTT. Its protein is CASSATGADNQPQHF.

This chain links TRBV20-1 with TRBJ2-1; TRBD2 agrees at 7 bases. Germline V lookup: CDR1 DFQATT, CDR2 SNEGSKA (reference sequence). This CDR3 spans 17 amino acids. In DNA, the CDR3 is TGCTGCGCTAGAGAGGGCTACCCTAGCGGACCCGACAATGAGCAGTTCTTC. Translated, it gives CCAREGYPSGPDNEQFF.

This clonotype was detected many times. The chain employs TRBV9 and TRBJ1-1, with 11 bases aligning to TRBD1. CDR1 SGDLS and CDR2 YYNGEE come from the germline V gene. Trimming cost V 0 bases and J 4 bases; bases outside gene matches: 2. This CDR3 region has 15 residues. CDR3: CASSVDGTGGTEAFF. The CDR3 DNA reads as TGTGCCAGCAGCGTAGATGGGACAGGGGGCACTGAAGCTTTCTTT.

This clonotype was recorded at least ten times. The rearrangement joins TRBV9 to TRBJ2-2; 14 bases align to TRBD2. Germline V lookup: CDR1 SGDLS, CDR2 YYNGEE. Losses at the gene ends were 6 bases for V and 7 bases for J; bases not matched to a gene: 11. The CDR3 is made up of 17 amino acids. CDR3 nucleotide sequence: TGTGCCAGCACAGGGACTAGCGGGAGTTCGAGTATCGGGGAGCTGTTTTTT. Translation gives CASTGTSGSSSIGELFF.

At least ten counts were recorded for this clonotype. The J gene is TRBJ2-7, the V gene TRBV9, with D maybe TRBD1 (6 bases). V lost 4 bases and J lost 3, with 14 bases in between. Germline loops: CDR1 SGDLS, CDR2 YYNGEE. CDR3 length: 14 amino acids. The CDR3 loop reads CASSSPQGDYEQYF. The CDR3 region has the DNA TGTGCCAGCAGCTCCCCACAGGGTGACTACGAGCAGTACTTC.

This clonotype is large within its sample. The V call is TRBV9, the J call TRBJ1-4, with D possibly TRBD1 on 5 matching bases. V shed 3 bases and J shed 4 bases, with 10 bases lying between them. Germline assignment: CDR1 SGDLS and CDR2 YYNGEE. This CDR3 is built from 14 residues. CDR3 coding DNA: TGTGCCAGCAGCGAGTATGGGGGTAATGAAAAACTGTTTTTT. This gives the protein CASSEYGGNEKLFF.

The sample holds many counts of this clonotype. The J gene is TRBJ2-1, the V gene TRBV9, with 11 bases aligning to TRBD2. J gave up 4 bases and V 3 bases, and 9 bases lay outside the gene matches. Germline loops: CDR1 SGDLS, CDR2 YYNGEE. The CDR3 covers 17 residues. CDR3 in amino acids: CASSARYSGGEYNEQFF. The DNA of the CDR3 is TGTGCCAGCAGCGCGAGGTATAGCGGGGGGGAGTACAATGAGCAGTTCTTC.

This clonotype was found many times. The CDR3 nucleotides are TGTGCCAGCAGCGTAGTGGGAGATCGTGGCGATTCACCCCTCCACTTT. Translated, it gives CASSVVGDRGDSPLHF. V is TRBV9 and J is TRBJ1-6; D gene unclear. This CDR3 has 16 amino acids. Trimming cost V 0 bases and J 8 bases, with 15 bases left between them. CDR1 and CDR2 (germline): SGDLS, YYNGEE.

This clonotype has at least ten counts. The chain recombines TRBV9 with TRBJ2-2, with D maybe TRBD2 (5 bases). Trimming took 2 bases from V and 14 from J, leaving 13 bases between them. Germline CDR1 and CDR2: SGDLS and YYNGEE. CDR3 length: 12 residues. DNA for the CDR3: TGTGCCAGCAGCGTGAACTCCGGGGTCCTGTTTTTT. The encoded protein is CASSVNSGVLFF.

This clonotype was detected ten times or more. The V and J genes are TRBV9 and TRBJ2-5, with 7 positions matching TRBD1. Germline assignment: CDR1 SGDLS and CDR2 YYNGEE. This CDR3 is 15 amino acids long. V lost 3 bases and J lost 1; bases outside the gene matches: 6. CDR3 residues: CASSARTGSQETQYF. The CDR3 DNA reads TGTGCCAGCAGCGCAAGGACAGGAAGCCAAGAGACCCAGTACTTC.

This clonotype was seen at least ten times. The chain links TRBV9 to TRBJ2-5; possibly TRBD2 for D (6 bases). Trimming stripped 0 bases from V and 5 bases from J, with 11 bases between. This CDR3 has 14 amino acids. Per germline, CDR1 SGDLS and CDR2 YYNGEE. The CDR3 DNA reads as TGTGCCAGCAGCGTAGGCGGCAGCGGGGAGACCCAGTACTTC. This gives the protein CASSVGGSGETQYF. Combining the CDR3 with reference TRBV9 and TRBJ2-5 gives the whole variable domain DSGVTQTPKHLITATGQRVTLRCSPRSGDLSVYWYQQSLDQGLQFLIQYYNGEERAKGNILERFSAQQFPDLHSELNLSSLELGDSALYFCASSVGGSGETQYFGPGTRLLVL.

This clonotype was recorded many times. The chain employs TRBV9 and TRBJ1-2; TRBD1 might be the D (5 bases). Per germline, CDR1 SGDLS and CDR2 YYNGEE. This CDR3 has 13 residues. The V and J ends lost 0 bases and 7 bases respectively, with 10 bases between them. For the CDR3, the DNA is TGTGCCAGCAGCGTAGCTGGGGGATCTGGCTACACCTTC. It codes for CASSVAGGSGYTF.

In this sample, this clonotype turned up many times. The gene calls are TRBV9 and TRBJ2-1; D might be TRBD1 (6 bases). Trimming left V 0 bases short and J 3 bases short, with 10 bases between. The CDR3 spans 15 residues. CDR1 SGDLS and CDR2 YYNGEE come from the germline V gene. Written as DNA, the CDR3 is TGTGCCAGCAGCGTAGTTGGGGGCAACTACAATGAGCAGTTCTTC. Translating gives CASSVVGGNYNEQFF.

Ten or more counts support this clonotype. The chain employs TRBV9 and TRBJ1-3; D is undetermined. Trimming cost V 0 bases and J 2 bases, with 6 bases left between them. The germline CDR1 and CDR2 sequences are SGDLS and YYNGEE. This CDR3 comprises 14 residues. CDR3 residues: CASSVAGAGNTIYF. In DNA, the CDR3 is TGTGCCAGCAGCGTAGCCGGGGCTGGAAACACCATATATTTT.

This clonotype was counted ten times or more. The CDR3: CASSVEGTGVNEQFF. CDR3 DNA sequence: TGTGCCAGCAGCGTAGAGGGGACTGGCGTCAATGAGCAGTTCTTC. The chain links TRBV9 to TRBJ2-1; D may be TRBD2 (6 bases). V lost 0 bases and J 6 bases, leaving 13 bases between the germline ends. There are 15 residues in the CDR3. Germline CDR1 and CDR2: SGDLS and YYNGEE.

This clonotype was recorded many times. J is TRBJ2-3 and V is TRBV9; D ambiguous. Germline V gene lookup returns CDR1 SGDLS and CDR2 YYNGEE. The CDR3 length is 15 residues. Trimming removed 0 bases at V and 0 bases at J, with 8 bases between. CDR3: CASSVGQTSTDTQYF. DNA of the CDR3: TGTGCCAGCAGCGTAGGGCAGACTAGCACAGATACGCAGTATTTT.

This clonotype was counted many times. The chain couples TRBV9 to TRBJ2-1; D is unresolved. The CDR3 length is 12 residues. Germline CDR1 and CDR2: SGDLS and YYNGEE. V was pared by 4 bases and J by 7 bases, with 9 bases between. The CDR3 sequence: CASSPGSNEQFF. DNA for the CDR3: TGTGCCAGCAGCCCCGGTTCGAATGAGCAGTTCTTC.

The CDR3, as DNA: TGTGCCAGCAGCCCCCCGGTTACGGCTAGCGGGACCCCGGGAATAAATGAGCAGTTCTTC. It encodes CASSPPVTASGTPGINEQFF. The V gene is TRBV9, the J gene TRBJ2-1, with 9 bases aligning to TRBD2. V lost 4 bases to trimming and J lost 7 bases; unmatched junction nucleotides: 24. Looked up from germline, CDR1 is SGDLS and CDR2 is YYNGEE. The CDR3 consists of 20 residues.

This clonotype has ten or more counts. This CDR3 reads CASSVEASAGNEQFF. The CDR3 nucleotides are TGTGCCAGCAGCGTAGAGGCTAGCGCCGGTAATGAGCAGTTCTTC. V is TRBV9 and J is TRBJ2-1; a possible D gene is TRBD2 (6 bases). V was shortened by 0 bases and J by 7 bases, with 14 bases between the two germline ends. Germline CDR1 SGDLS, CDR2 YYNGEE. This CDR3 has 15 residues.

V and J are TRBV9 and TRBJ2-3; D uncertain. This CDR3 spans 13 amino acids. Trimming stripped 0 bases from V and 4 bases from J, with 6 bases between. Looked up from germline, CDR1 is SGDLS and CDR2 is YYNGEE. The CDR3 DNA follows: TGTGCCAGCAGCGTAGGTAGTCCAGATACGCAGTATTTT. Translated, it gives CASSVGSPDTQYF.

This clonotype has a count of ten or more. This chain links TRBV9 with TRBJ2-1, with D perhaps TRBD2 (6 bases). This CDR3 contains 15 residues. V lost 0 bases, J lost 3 bases, and 10 bases lay in between. From germline, CDR1 is SGDLS and CDR2 YYNGEE. The CDR3 sequence: CASSVGLGVYNEQFF. The DNA of the CDR3 is TGTGCCAGCAGCGTAGGACTAGGGGTCTACAATGAGCAGTTCTTC.

This clonotype was seen ten or more times. This chain joins TRBV9 and TRBJ1-1; 11 nucleotides match TRBD1. The CDR3 is made up of 15 amino acids. V shed 3 bases, J shed 5 bases, and the junction held 6 bases outside the gene matches. CDR1 SGDLS and CDR2 YYNGEE come from the germline V gene. The CDR3 nucleotides read TGTGCCAGCAGCGCCGGACAGGGGGCGGGTACTGAAGCTTTCTTT. This translates into CASSAGQGAGTEAFF. The whole variable domain, remainder taken from reference TRBV9 and TRBJ1-1, is DSGVTQTPKHLITATGQRVTLRCSPRSGDLSVYWYQQSLDQGLQFLIQYYNGEERAKGNILERFSAQQFPDLHSELNLSSLELGDSALYFCASSAGQGAGTEAFFGQGTRLTVV.

This clonotype counts as medium-sized. The chain carries TRBV9 and TRBJ1-2; possible D gene TRBD1, 6 bases. CDR3 length: 16 amino acids. Per the germline V gene, CDR1 is SGDLS and CDR2 is YYNGEE. Trimming pared 0 bases from V and 2 bases from J, leaving 14 bases between. CDR3 region: CASSVGRMDSNYGYTF. The DNA for the CDR3 is TGTGCCAGCAGCGTAGGGAGAATGGACAGCAACTATGGCTACACCTTC.

This clonotype was recorded at least ten times. This chain joins TRBV9 and TRBJ2-1, with a possible D match to TRBD2 (5 bases). V lost 3 bases and J lost 4, with 14 bases in between. The CDR3 has 15 residues. CDR1 SGDLS and CDR2 YYNGEE come from the germline V gene. CDR3 in amino acids: CASSATGNQYNEQFF. CDR3 in DNA: TGTGCCAGCAGCGCGACCGGGAACCAATACAATGAGCAGTTCTTC.